This TCR beta chain was captured by sequencing in a study of T cells after yellow fever vaccination. Study information: The SMART-Seq v4 Ultra Low Input method served to prepare the low-cell-number fractions.

A word on this clonotype: Its antigen is not known.

In making TCR cDNA, 5'RACE template switching added a universal primer site and UMIs to it. Via MiXCR, TCRdb re-called the 5' RACE reads, giving one row per CDR3 protein. The table includes 620,000 or so distinct CDR3 sequences, around 17% detected once. Study outcomes and limitations: CD4 and CD8 compartments shared a small share of clonotypes, likely from convergent recombination.

This CDR3 has 12 amino acids. V shed 5 bases, J shed 5 bases, and the junction held 2 bases outside the gene matches. This chain joins TRBV12-3 or TRBV12-4 and TRBJ1-2; 7 bases match TRBD1. The sequences come from PBMCs, collected 4 to 6 days after the first yellow fever vaccination. This clonotype was sampled from a young man who received the YFV17D yellow fever vaccine. The CDR3 DNA is TGTGCCAGCAGTGGGACAGCTTATGGCTACACCTTC. Protein: CASSGTAYGYTF.